Given below is one T cell receptor beta chain in context. Its antigen is unknown. These data originate in a study of blood T cells in healthy people across ages. Trimming at V came to 3 bases and at J to 5 bases, leaving 14 bases not matched to a gene. This CDR3 has 18 amino acids. Findings of the study overall: It was not possible, with unsorted PBMCs, to conclusively compare naive and antigen-experienced cells.

It was with a sample-barcoded 5' primer and a J-beta primer mix that a second PCR of roughly 6 to 11 cycles was run. TCRdb re-analysed the 5' RACE reads in MiXCR, keeping a single row per CDR3 protein. This table holds roughly 1 million distinct CDR3 sequences, under 30% found once. These sequences were also reported in another study, on T cells of mothers and their children.

The chain joins TRBV12-3 or TRBV12-4 to TRBJ2-5; 11 nucleotides agree with TRBD1. Sequencing was performed on blood. This sequence was found in a girl aged 2-10 years in good health. CDR3 loop: CASSFRGAGQGAGETQYF. The CDR3 nucleotides are TGTGCCAGCAGTTTTAGAGGCGCAGGACAGGGGGCCGGGGAGACCCAGTACTTC.